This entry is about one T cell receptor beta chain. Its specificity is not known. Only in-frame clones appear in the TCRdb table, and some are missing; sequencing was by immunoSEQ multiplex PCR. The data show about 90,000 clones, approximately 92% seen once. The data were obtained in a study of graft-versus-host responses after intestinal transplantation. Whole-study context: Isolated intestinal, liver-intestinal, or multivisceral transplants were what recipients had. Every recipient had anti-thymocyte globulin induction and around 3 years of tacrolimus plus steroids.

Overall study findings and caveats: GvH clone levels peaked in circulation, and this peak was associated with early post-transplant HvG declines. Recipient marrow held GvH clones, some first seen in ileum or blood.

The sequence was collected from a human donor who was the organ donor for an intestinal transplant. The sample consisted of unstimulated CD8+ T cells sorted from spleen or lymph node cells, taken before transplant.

In DNA form, the CDR3 reads TGTGCCAGCGGGAGACCCAAGGAGGTATACACTGAAGCTTTCTTT. Amino acids: CASGRPKEVYTEAFF. This chain uses TRBV7-8 with TRBJ1-1; no firm D call. Germline V gives CDR1 SGHVS, CDR2 FQNEAQ. This CDR3 spans 15 amino acids. V lost 8 bases and J lost 3, with 19 bases in between. Looking up the rest from reference TRBV7-8 and TRBJ1-1 gives the full variable domain: GAGVSQSPRYKVAKRGQDVALRCDPISGHVSLFWYQQALGQGPEFLTYFQNEAQLDKSGLPSDRFFAERPEGSVSTLKIQRTQQEDSAVYLCASGRPKEVYTEAFFGQGTRLTVV.